These T cell receptor beta chains were read from a single sample in a study of technical replicates of blood from a handful of donors. Clones were read by immunoSEQ multiplex PCR, and TCRdb kept only the in-frame ones, dropping some. This table holds about 83,000 clones, under 95% found once. Source material: T cells isolated from PBMCs. The receptors here all came from a human donor in good health. Each CDR3 is given with its conserved first and last residue. The D gene is left open where the match is weak. Part of the rows lack a size; the others show once, few, many or a class for expanded clones.

v_call,clone_size,j_call,d_call,cdr3_aa,cdr3_nt
TRBV19,-,TRBJ1-3,-,CASSISRGNTIYF,TGTGCCAGTAGTATATCCCGAGGGAACACCATATATTTT
TRBV4-2,-,TRBJ1-1,-,CASSQELGGPSEAFF,TGTGCCAGCAGCCAAGAATTGGGGGGACCCTCTGAAGCTTTCTTT
TRBV11-3,-,TRBJ2-5,-,CASSLAGVETQYF,TGTGCCAGCAGCTTAGCAGGGGTGGAGACCCAGTACTTC
TRBV6-1,-,TRBJ2-7,TRBD2,CASSGAGVTFEQYF,TGTGCCAGCAGTGGAGCGGGAGTTACGTTCGAGCAGTACTTC
TRBV18,-,TRBJ2-7,-,CASSPPGAPPYEQYF,TGTGCCAGCTCACCACCGGGGGCCCCCCCCTACGAGCAGTACTTC
TRBV2,-,TRBJ2-6,-,CASISPGGANVLTF,TGTGCCAGCATATCCCCGGGAGGGGCCAACGTCCTGACTTTC
TRBV11-3,few,TRBJ1-3,-,CASSRGLLSNTIYF,TGTGCCAGCAGCCGAGGACTTCTTTCAAACACCATATATTTT
TRBV28,once,TRBJ2-7,TRBD1,CASTDRGAYEQYF,TGTGCCAGCACGGACAGGGGTGCCTACGAGCAGTACTTC
TRBV5-6,-,TRBJ2-7,-,CASSSFRTEGHSYEQYF,TGTGCCAGCAGCTCGTTCAGAACCGAGGGCCACTCCTACGAGCAGTACTTC
TRBV20-1,-,TRBJ2-3,-,CSARLADTQYF,TGCAGTGCTAGACTCGCGGATACGCAGTATTTT
TRBV30,few,TRBJ1-3,-,CAWTPRVSGNTIYF,TGTGCCTGGACACCCCGGGTCTCTGGAAACACCATATATTTT
TRBV4-1,once,TRBJ2-7,TRBD2,CASSQGLAGYEQYF,TGCGCCAGCAGCCAAGGACTAGCGGGCTACGAGCAGTACTTC
TRBV30,-,TRBJ1-2,-,CAWSVPGIYGYTF,TGTGCCTGGAGTGTACCAGGGATTTATGGCTACACCTTC
TRBV7-9,-,TRBJ1-5,-,CASSFQGSQPQHF,TGTGCCAGCAGCTTCCAGGGGAGCCAGCCCCAGCATTTT
TRBV19,-,TRBJ2-2,-,CASTQRYTGELFF,TGTGCCAGTACCCAACGGTACACCGGGGAGCTGTTTTTT
TRBV5-1,-,TRBJ2-7,-,CASSSSARTYEQYF,TGCGCCAGCAGCTCCTCGGCCAGGACCTACGAGCAGTACTTC
TRBV7-5,-,TRBJ1-2,-,CVRSFPHDAETGDANYGYTF,TGTGTCAGAAGCTTTCCCCACGACGCCGAGACAGGGGATGCCAACTATGGCTACACCTTC
TRBV9,-,TRBJ2-7,TRBD2,CASSAGGLAGIYEQYF,TGTGCCAGTAGCGCGGGAGGACTAGCGGGGATCTACGAGCAGTACTTC
TRBV11-3,-,TRBJ2-7,-,CASSGGYEQYF,TGTGCCAGCAGCGGGGGGTACGAGCAGTACTTC
TRBV7-3,-,TRBJ2-5,TRBD2,CASSLGLAEETQYF,TGTGCCAGCAGCCTAGGACTAGCGGAAGAGACCCAGTACTTC
TRBV10-3,few,TRBJ1-1,-,CATGGQPNTEAFF,TGTGCCACTGGGGGACAACCGAACACTGAAGCTTTCTTT
TRBV5-1,-,TRBJ1-5,-,CASSLEADSNQPQHF,TGCGCCAGCAGCTTGGAGGCGGACAGTAATCAGCCCCAGCATTTT
TRBV11-2,-,TRBJ2-7,TRBD1,CASSLSDRGIYEQYF,TGTGCCAGCAGCTTATCGGACAGGGGGATCTACGAGCAGTACTTC
TRBV28,-,TRBJ2-3,-,CATHRANTQYF,TGTGCCACCCACAGGGCAAATACGCAGTATTTT
TRBV13,-,TRBJ2-7,TRBD2,CASSFKFGEIAGEISYEQYF,TGTGCCAGCAGCTTTAAGTTTGGGGAAATAGCGGGAGAAATCTCCTACGAGCAGTACTTC
TRBV6-1,-,TRBJ1-1,-,CASSETPYTEAFF,TGTGCCAGCAGTGAAACTCCATACACTGAAGCTTTCTTT
TRBV5-6,once,TRBJ2-3,-,CASSTGLLGTQYF,TGTGCCAGCAGTACAGGGTTGTTGGGTACGCAGTATTTT
TRBV5-1,-,TRBJ2-5,-,CASSLGQFQETQYF,TGCGCCAGCAGCTTGGGACAGTTCCAAGAGACCCAGTACTTC
TRBV20-1,-,TRBJ2-3,-,CSAKRADTQYF,TGCAGTGCCAAACGAGCGGATACGCAGTATTTT
TRBV2,-,TRBJ1-2,-,CASSGLMYGYTF,TGTGCCAGCAGTGGGCTGATGTATGGCTACACCTTC
TRBV5-1,-,TRBJ2-5,-,CASSLGGPQETQYF,TGCGCCAGCAGCTTGGGAGGTCCTCAAGAGACCCAGTACTTC
TRBV6-5,-,TRBJ1-1,TRBD1,CASSYSTGVAEAFF,TGTGCCAGCAGTTACTCGACAGGGGTGGCTGAAGCTTTCTTT
TRBV28,-,TRBJ2-7,-,CASSLHRDEQYF,TGTGCCAGCAGTTTACACAGGGACGAGCAGTACTTC
TRBV15,-,TRBJ2-1,-,CATSRGAPSSYNEQFF,TGTGCCACCAGCAGAGGAGCGCCGAGCTCCTACAATGAGCAGTTCTTC
TRBV7-9,-,TRBJ1-2,-,CASSLGVSLPGGYTF,TGTGCCAGCAGCTTAGGGGTCAGCCTCCCGGGTGGCTACACCTTC
TRBV5-6,-,TRBJ2-7,TRBD2,CASSPGLGTYEQYF,TGTGCCAGCAGTCCCGGACTAGGGACCTACGAGCAGTACTTC
TRBV2,once,TRBJ1-1,-,CASRDRSEAFF,TGTGCCAGCAGAGATAGAAGTGAAGCTTTCTTT
TRBV7-3,-,TRBJ1-6,-,CASSPLRPGGRGPPLHF,TGTGCCAGCAGCCCCCTCCGACCGGGAGGCCGGGGCCCACCCCTCCACTTT
TRBV5-1,-,TRBJ2-3,-,CASSLASTDTQYF,TGCGCCAGCAGCTTGGCCTCCACAGATACGCAGTATTTT
TRBV27,-,TRBJ1-3,-,CASSRTASGNTIYF,TGTGCCAGCAGCCGGACAGCCTCTGGAAACACCATATATTTT